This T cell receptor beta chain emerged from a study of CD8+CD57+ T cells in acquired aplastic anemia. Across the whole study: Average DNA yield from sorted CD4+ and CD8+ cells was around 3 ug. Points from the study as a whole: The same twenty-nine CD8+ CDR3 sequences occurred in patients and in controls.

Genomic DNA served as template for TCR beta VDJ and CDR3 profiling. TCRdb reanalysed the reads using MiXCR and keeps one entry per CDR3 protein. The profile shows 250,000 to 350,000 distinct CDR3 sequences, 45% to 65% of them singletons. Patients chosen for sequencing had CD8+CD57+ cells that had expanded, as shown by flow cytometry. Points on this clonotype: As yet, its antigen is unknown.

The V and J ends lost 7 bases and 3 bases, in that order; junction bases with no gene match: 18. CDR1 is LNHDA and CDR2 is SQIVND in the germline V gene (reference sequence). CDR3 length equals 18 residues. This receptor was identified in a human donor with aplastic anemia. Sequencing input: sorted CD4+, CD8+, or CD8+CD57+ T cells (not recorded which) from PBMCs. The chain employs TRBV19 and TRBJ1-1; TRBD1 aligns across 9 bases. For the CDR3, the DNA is TGTGCCAGTACCAAAGGGACAGGGAGTTTGGTTTTGGACACTGAAGCTTTCTTT. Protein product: CASTKGTGSLVLDTEAFF.